The 26 T cell receptor beta chains listed next were all sequenced from one sample in a study of beta chain features in type 1 diabetes. Expressed TCRB transcripts were sequenced, since all the RNA that had been isolated was reverse transcribed. Repertoires were generated with immunoSEQ multiplex PCR, while TCRdb's copy carries only in-frame clones and drops some. The sample holds about half a million clones, roughly 30% seen once. The specimen was naive CD4+ T cells from blood. These receptors originate from a man aged 18 to 29 in good health.

This clone has a handful of counts. This chain connects TRBV19 to TRBJ2-1, with unresolved D. V lost 3 bases to trimming and J lost 8 bases, with 8 bases between them. Germline values: CDR1 LNHDA, CDR2 SQIVND (reference sequence). This CDR3 has 12 amino acids. The CDR3 region has the DNA TGTGCCAGTAGTATCACTCAGTATGAGCAGTTCTTC. It is translated as CASSITQYEQFF. Together with reference TRBV19 and TRBJ2-1, the CDR3 gives the full variable domain: DGGITQSPKYLFRKEGQNVTLSCEQNLNHDAMYWYRQDPGQGLRLIYYSQIVNDFQKGDIAEGYSVSREKKESFPLTVTSAQKNPTAFYLCASSITQYEQFFGPGTRLTVL.

The chain couples TRBV5-1 to TRBJ2-7; TRBD1 is a possible D gene (6 bases). The germline V and J ends were trimmed by 0 bases and 2 bases, with 12 bases remaining between them. This CDR3 is 15 amino acids long. In germline, CDR1 is SGHRS, CDR2 YFSETQ. CDR3: CASSLAGQLAYEQYF. CDR3 in DNA: TGCGCCAGCAGCTTGGCGGGACAACTCGCCTACGAGCAGTACTTC.

The gene calls are TRBV20-1 and TRBJ2-1; D is possibly TRBD1 or TRBD2 (5 bases each). CDR1 is DFQATT and CDR2 is SNEGSKA in the germline V gene (reference sequence). The CDR3 has 11 amino acids. The CDR3 protein is CSWGRGNEQFF. DNA for the CDR3: TGCTCATGGGGGAGAGGCAATGAGCAGTTCTTC.

This clone was detected only a few times. The rearrangement links TRBV10-3 to TRBJ2-1; D is uncertain. Trimming stripped 4 bases from V and 10 bases from J, with 14 bases between. The CDR3 runs to 13 residues. CDR1 is ENHRY, CDR2 SYGVKD, per germline. CDR3 region: CAISGSGEREQFF. CDR3 DNA: TGTGCCATCAGTGGCTCGGGCGAACGCGAGCAGTTCTTC.

This clone has a handful of counts. J is TRBJ1-2 and V is TRBV18; D not resolved. The V gene's germline CDR1 is KGHSH and CDR2 LQKENI. Trimming stripped 2 bases from V and 6 bases from J, with 10 bases between. The CDR3 extends over 13 amino acids. The CDR3 loop reads CASSPGRYHGYTF. In DNA form, the CDR3 reads TGTGCCAGCTCACCAGGGAGGTATCATGGCTACACCTTC.

This clone was counted a few times. The V and J genes are TRBV29-1 and TRBJ1-1; TRBD1 aligns across 7 bases. With 5 bases clipped from V and 8 bases from J, the junction kept 8 bases outside the gene matches. The CDR3 extends over 12 amino acids. Per the germline V gene, CDR1 is SQVTM and CDR2 is ANQGSEA. The CDR3 protein is CSVRKGAVEAFF. In DNA, the CDR3 is TGCAGCGTTCGGAAGGGGGCCGTAGAAGCTTTCTTT.

The rearrangement uses TRBV5-6 and TRBJ2-5; weak D call: TRBD2 (5 bases). The CDR3 sequence is 15 residues long. Looked up from germline, CDR1 is SGHDT and CDR2 is YYEEEE. V was clipped by 2 bases and J by 4 bases, with 15 bases between them. The CDR3 sequence is CASSFGLLLRETQYF. DNA for the CDR3: TGTGCCAGCAGCTTCGGACTTCTTCTACGAGAGACCCAGTACTTC.

This chain joins TRBV29-1 and TRBJ1-2; 11 bases match TRBD1. The germline V gene has CDR1 SQVTM and CDR2 ANQGSEA. This CDR3 region has 14 residues. The V segment lost 5 bases and the J segment 5 bases; nucleotides outside the gene matches: 7. CDR3 region: CSVSRTGGEYGYTF. CDR3 nucleotides: TGCAGCGTTTCTAGGACAGGGGGCGAATATGGCTACACCTTC.

This chain uses TRBV18 with TRBJ1-1; no reliable D call. Germline V lookup: CDR1 KGHSH, CDR2 LQKENI. V gave up 4 bases and J gave up 1 base, with 7 bases separating them. This CDR3 is 13 amino acids long. The CDR3 sequence: CASSQGQNTEAFF. CDR3 bases: TGTGCCAGCTCACAGGGCCAGAACACTGAAGCTTTCTTT.

The chain couples TRBV28 to TRBJ1-1; 7 positions match TRBD1. Trimming at V came to 11 bases and at J to 11 bases, leaving 17 bases not matched to a gene. The CDR3 covers 13 residues. Germline lookup yields CDR1 MDHEN and CDR2 SYDVKM. Here the CDR3 reads CASSGGTVVGAFF. DNA for the CDR3: TGTGCCTCATCAGGGGGGACAGTCGTCGGTGCTTTCTTT.

This clone appeared a few times. The rearrangement uses TRBV20-1 and TRBJ2-5; no reliable D call. The CDR3 covers 11 residues. Germline V gives CDR1 DFQATT, CDR2 SNEGSKA (reference sequence). The ends were cut back, 6 bases at V and 4 bases at J, with 9 bases in the middle. In DNA form, the CDR3 reads TGCAGTGCCTGGACGCCAGAGACCCAGTACTTC. Translated, it gives CSAWTPETQYF.

This clone was seen only a few times. V and J are TRBV7-2 and TRBJ2-7; 7 positions agree with TRBD2. V shed 2 bases, J shed 0 bases, and the junction held 7 bases outside the gene matches. The CDR3 is 16 amino acids. CDR1 is SGHTA, CDR2 FQGNSA, per germline. This CDR3 is CASSLSGGSVSYEQYF. CDR3 sequence (DNA): TGTGCCAGCAGCTTAAGCGGCGGGAGTGTCTCCTACGAGCAGTACTTC.

In this sample, this clone turned up a few times. J is TRBJ2-3 and V is TRBV6-6; D perhaps matches TRBD2 (6 bases). Germline-derived CDR1 and CDR2 are MNHNY and SVGAGI (reference sequence). This CDR3 has 14 residues. The V gene lost 8 bases and the J gene lost 2 bases, with 14 bases spanning the gap. The CDR3 loop is CASEASDYTDTQYF. The DNA of the CDR3 is TGTGCCAGCGAGGCTAGCGACTACACAGATACGCAGTATTTT.

The chain links TRBV28 to TRBJ2-5, with 7 bases matching TRBD2. V shed 4 bases and J 2 bases; nucleotides not matched to a gene: 13. Germline CDR1 reads MDHEN; CDR2 reads SYDVKM. The CDR3 has 17 residues. CDR3 bases: TGTGCCAGCAGTTCCCTCGGAGGGTGGCGGGGGCAAGAGACCCAGTACTTC. Protein: CASSSLGGWRGQETQYF.

This clone was found a few times. The chain employs TRBV10-3 and TRBJ2-1; D is undetermined. V lost 5 bases to trimming and J lost 4 bases, with 18 bases between them. This CDR3 region has 16 residues. Looked up from germline, CDR1 is ENHRY and CDR2 is SYGVKD. The CDR3 protein is CAISNGVNMGYNEQFF. The CDR3 DNA reads TGTGCCATCAGTAATGGGGTAAATATGGGGTACAATGAGCAGTTCTTC.

The chain couples TRBV6-4 to TRBJ2-3; D may be TRBD1 (5 bases). V was shortened by 6 bases and J by 2 bases, with 12 bases between the two germline ends. Germline CDR1 reads MRHNA; CDR2 reads SNTAGT. This CDR3 is 14 amino acids long. The CDR3: CASRQTADTDTQYF. CDR3 sequence (DNA): TGTGCCAGCAGGCAGACAGCAGACACAGATACGCAGTATTTT.

This clone occurred a few times. The V and J genes are TRBV7-2 and TRBJ2-7, with D possibly matching TRBD2 (6 bases). The CDR3 has 14 amino acids. Germline V gene data show CDR1 as SGHTA and CDR2 as FQGNSA. Trimming took off 2 bases at V and 5 bases at J, with 13 bases between the two ends. Here the CDR3 DNA reads TGTGCCAGCAGCTTACGGAGGGTGAGGGACGAGCAGTACTTC. Translating gives CASSLRRVRDEQYF.

The chain recombines TRBV30 with TRBJ2-3; perhaps TRBD1 as D (5 bases). The CDR3 has 13 amino acids. Germline values: CDR1 GTSNPN, CDR2 SVGIG (reference sequence). V lost 8 bases and J lost 2, with 14 bases in between. The CDR3 spells CARTRQNTDTQYF. The CDR3, as DNA: TGTGCCCGGACGCGACAGAACACAGATACGCAGTATTTT.

This chain joins TRBV6-5 and TRBJ2-2; D is uncertain. V shed 5 bases and J shed 0 bases, with 10 bases lying between them. This CDR3 region has 15 residues. Germline V CDR1 and CDR2: MNHEY, SVGAGI. CDR3 sequence: CASSAWATNTGELFF. The CDR3 coding sequence is TGTGCCAGCAGTGCGTGGGCTACGAACACCGGGGAGCTGTTTTTT.

The chain links TRBV5-1 to TRBJ2-5; TRBD2 might be the D (6 bases). The CDR3 is made up of 14 amino acids. V was cut by 0 bases and J by 5 bases, with 11 bases left in between. Germline CDR1 reads SGHRS; CDR2 reads YFSETQ. The CDR3 DNA reads TGCGCCAGCAGCTTGGGAGTAGCGGCGGAGACCCAGTACTTC. It is translated as CASSLGVAAETQYF.

V gene TRBV30 combines with J gene TRBJ1-2; D is unresolved. Per germline, CDR1 GTSNPN and CDR2 SVGIG (reference sequence). Trimming took 4 bases from V and 5 from J, leaving 14 bases between them. The CDR3 sequence is 13 residues long. For the CDR3, the DNA is TGTGCCTGGACCCCAAGTTCCCGTTATGGCTACACCTTC. It is translated as CAWTPSSRYGYTF.

This sequence joins TRBV25-1 and TRBJ1-1; unclear D gene. The CDR3 is 17 residues long. From germline, CDR1 is MGHDK and CDR2 SYGVNS. Deletions cut 4 bases from V and 0 bases from J, with 18 bases between. CDR3 sequence reads: CASSAHPGGSMNTEAFF. CDR3 in DNA: TGTGCCAGCAGTGCCCACCCCGGCGGAAGCATGAACACTGAAGCTTTCTTT. The whole variable domain, remainder taken from reference TRBV25-1 and TRBJ1-1, is EADIYQTPRYLVIGTGKKITLECSQTMGHDKMYWYQQDPGMELHLIHYSYGVNSTEKGDLSSESTVSRIRTEHFPLTLESARPSHTSQYLCASSAHPGGSMNTEAFFGQGTRLTVV.

V and J are TRBV5-4 and TRBJ2-5; D gene unclear. The germline gives CDR1 SGHNT, CDR2 YYREEE (reference sequence). With 5 bases removed from V and 5 bases from J, the gap between germline ends came to 10 bases. The CDR3 has 12 residues. For the CDR3, the DNA is TGTGCCAGCAGGGGAAGGGCTGAGACCCAGTACTTC. Translated, it gives CASRGRAETQYF.

On this clone: This may come from a read error, since a much larger clone is one base off. The J gene is TRBJ2-1, the V gene TRBV30; D ambiguous. The length of the CDR3 is 13 residues. Trimming took 3 bases from V and 3 from J, leaving 9 bases between them. Germline V gives CDR1 GTSNPN, CDR2 SVGIG (reference sequence). The CDR3 is CAWRGGGYNEQFF. The CDR3 bases are TGTGCCTGGAGAGGCGGCGGCTACAATGAGCAGTTCTTC.

This clone was picked up a small number of times. The gene calls are TRBV21-1 and TRBJ2-3; the D call in the table, TRBD2, was not verified against the DNA. TRBV21-1 is flagged as a pseudogene. CDR3 length: 17 residues. The CDR3 reads CASSKVSAGWAPDTQYF. The DNA for the CDR3 is TGTGCCAGCAGCAAAGTATCGGCGGGCTGGGCACCAGATACGCAGTATTTT.

The V and J genes are TRBV30 and TRBJ1-2; a possible D gene is TRBD1 (6 bases). The CDR3 has 13 residues. Germline V gene lookup returns CDR1 GTSNPN and CDR2 SVGIG (reference sequence). The V gene lost 5 bases and the J gene lost 4 bases, with 14 bases spanning the gap. The CDR3 DNA reads TGTGCCTGGGTAAGCCAGGGGCTCTATGGCTACACCTTC. Protein sequence: CAWVSQGLYGYTF.